This is a list of T cell receptor beta chains from one sample in a study of blood T cell repertoires in COVID-19. Using immunoSEQ multiplex PCR, the repertoire was profiled, and TCRdb retains in-frame clones only, with some absent. The table shows about 210,000 clones, with roughly 84% occurring only once. The sequencing input was PBMCs or T cells enriched from blood (not recorded which). The receptor source for this set is a man aged 25 to 40 in a cohort exposed to, infected with or recovered from COVID-19 (not recorded which). CDR3s include the opening cysteine and the closing phenylalanine or tryptophan.

V: TRBV9; CDR3: CASSVENQGARLNQETQYF
V: TRBV4-3; CDR3: CASSQDVTGGFDNEQFF
V: TRBV28; CDR3: CASSPLGHVISYEQYF
V: TRBV28; CDR3: CASSSLPYQPQHF
V: TRBV12-3/TRBV12-4; CDR3: CASAGVLGGELFF
V: TRBV6-5; CDR3: CASSQVLAKNIQYF
V: TRBV6-5; CDR3: CASSYSPGTEAFF
V: TRBV7-3; CDR3: CASSLSTSGRHNEQFF
V: TRBV29-1; CDR3: CSVGGGSNLYEQYF
V: TRBV28; CDR3: CASSYGTVPFSNQPQHF
V: TRBV27; CDR3: CASSIRDSSYEQYF
V: TRBV5-6; CDR3: CASSLGPGGTGELFF
V: TRBV4-1; CDR3: CASSPLDSANTGELFF
V: TRBV19; CDR3: CASSAGQSLNQPQHF
V: TRBV19; CDR3: CASSLQGVGGYTF
V: TRBV27; CDR3: CASSFLPGGAYNEQFF
V: TRBV5-1; CDR3: CASSSIGQGRPYGYTF
V: TRBV4-3; CDR3: CASSQDEGGGYEQYF
V: TRBV15; CDR3: CATSRELAGVGYEQYF
V: TRBV29-1; CDR3: CSGTRNTEAFF
V: TRBV24-1; CDR3: CATSDRRAATNYGYTF
V: TRBV15; CDR3: CATSRDRGYNSPLHF
V: TRBV6-2/TRBV6-3; CDR3: CASSYKEGGNEQFF
V: TRBV7-7; CDR3: CASSLNAGGLNEQFF
V: TRBV29-1; CDR3: CSVATGQEQYF
V: TRBV11-2; CDR3: CASSLVSQVYYEQYF